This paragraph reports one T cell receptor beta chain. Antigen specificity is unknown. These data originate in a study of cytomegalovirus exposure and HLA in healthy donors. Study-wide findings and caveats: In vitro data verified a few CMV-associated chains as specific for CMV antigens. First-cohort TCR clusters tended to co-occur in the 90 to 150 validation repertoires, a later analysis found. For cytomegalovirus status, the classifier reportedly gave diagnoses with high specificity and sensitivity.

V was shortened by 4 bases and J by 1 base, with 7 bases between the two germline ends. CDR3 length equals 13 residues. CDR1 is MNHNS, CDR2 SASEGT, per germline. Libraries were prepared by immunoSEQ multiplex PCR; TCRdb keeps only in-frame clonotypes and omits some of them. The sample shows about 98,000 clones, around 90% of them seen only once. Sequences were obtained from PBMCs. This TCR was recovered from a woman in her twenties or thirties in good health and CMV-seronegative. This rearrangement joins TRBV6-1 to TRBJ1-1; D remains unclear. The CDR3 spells CASSVQPNTEAFF. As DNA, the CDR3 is TGTGCCAGCAGTGTACAGCCGAACACTGAAGCTTTCTTT.